Shown below are 30 T cell receptor beta chains from a single sample sequenced in a study of cytomegalovirus exposure and HLA in healthy donors (dated by TCRdb to about 2017). Receptor libraries were prepared by the immunoSEQ multiplex PCR assay. A mixture of 60 forward primers for TCR Vbeta segments and 13 reverse primers for TCR Jbeta segments was used in the multiplex PCR. TCRdb stores this immuneACCESS table with in-frame sequences only. Part of the clones is absent; in the studies checked, under half of the shortfall reflects unresolved V genes, and no reason is known for the rest. In this sample the table shows under 200,000 clones, over 80% of which occur a single time. About 1.6% of the sample is taken by the ten largest. The sequenced sample consisted of PBMCs. The receptors originated from a girl aged 5 to 17 in good health and CMV-seropositive.

The chain combines TRBV6-6 with TRBJ1-1; unclear D gene. V was clipped by 5 bases and J by 8 bases, with 12 bases between them. The CDR3 is made up of 12 amino acids. The germline V gene has CDR1 MNHNY and CDR2 SVGAGI (reference sequence). Here the CDR3 DNA reads TGTGCCAGCAGTCCGGGGTCCGGCGAAGCTTTCTTT. This gives the protein CASSPGSGEAFF.

The rearrangement links TRBV14 to TRBJ1-1, with D possibly matching TRBD1 (6 bases). CDR1 and CDR2 from the germline V gene are SGHDN and FVKESK. Trimming shortened V by 1 base and J by 5 bases, and 8 bases separated the two germline ends. The CDR3 totals 13 residues. CDR3 amino acids: CASSQGGQTEAFF. In nucleotides, the CDR3 is TGTGCCAGCAGCCAAGGGGGGCAAACTGAAGCTTTCTTT. Full variable domain (rest looked up from reference TRBV14 and TRBJ1-1): EAGVTQFPSHSVIEKGQTVTLRCDPISGHDNLYWYRRVMGKEIKFLLHFVKESKQDESGMPNNRFLAERTGGTYSTLKVQPAELEDSGVYFCASSQGGQTEAFFGQGTRLTVV.

This chain links TRBV20-1 with TRBJ2-5; D call uncertain. V dropped 3 bases and J dropped 2 bases, with 4 bases sitting between them. The length of the CDR3 is 11 residues. Per the germline V gene, CDR1 is DFQATT and CDR2 is SNEGSKA (reference sequence). CDR3 sequence: CSASSQETQYF. In nucleotides, the CDR3 is TGCAGTGCTAGTTCGCAAGAGACCCAGTACTTC.

The chain joins TRBV5-5 to TRBJ2-5; unclear D gene. The ends were cut back, 2 bases at V and 5 bases at J, with 10 bases in the middle. The CDR3 contains 13 residues. In germline, CDR1 is SGHKS, CDR2 YYEKEE (reference sequence). CDR3 amino acids: CASSLLNAETQYF. The CDR3 nucleotides are TGTGCCAGCAGCTTATTGAACGCGGAGACCCAGTACTTC.

The chain carries TRBV5-4 and TRBJ2-3; D might be TRBD1 (6 bases). This CDR3 is built from 17 residues. Germline CDR1 and CDR2: SGHNT and YYREEE (reference sequence). Trimming pared 3 bases from V and 0 bases from J, leaving 17 bases between. This chain's CDR3 is CASSSGTIRTSTDTQYF. DNA of the CDR3: TGTGCCAGCAGCTCAGGGACAATTCGTACTAGCACAGATACGCAGTATTTT.

This clone was recorded once. The genes are TRBV27 and TRBJ2-2, with TRBD1 matching 9 bases. Trimming took 7 bases from V and 5 from J; bases not matched to a gene: 8. Per the germline V gene, CDR1 is MNHEY and CDR2 is SMNVEV (reference sequence). The CDR3 is made up of 15 amino acids. CDR3 in amino acids: CASNPLGQGTGELFF. The CDR3 nucleotides are TGTGCCAGCAACCCCCTGGGACAGGGAACCGGGGAGCTGTTTTTT.

The chain links TRBV5-1 to TRBJ2-5; 7 bases line up with TRBD2. Germline values: CDR1 SGHRS, CDR2 YFSETQ. V lost 2 bases to trimming and J lost 5 bases; unmatched junction nucleotides: 3. The CDR3 length is 13 residues. DNA for the CDR3: TGCGCCAGCAGCTTTTTGGGGGGGGAGACCCAGTACTTC. Amino acid sequence: CASSFLGGETQYF.

The rearrangement links TRBV18 to TRBJ1-2, with D uncertain. V lost 4 bases, J lost 1 base, and 19 bases lay in between. The CDR3 is 17 residues long. Germline V gene lookup returns CDR1 KGHSH and CDR2 LQKENI. CDR3 region: CASSLYAGGENNYGYTF. The CDR3 DNA is TGTGCCAGCTCACTCTATGCTGGCGGCGAGAATAACTATGGCTACACCTTC.

V gene TRBV6-1 combines with J gene TRBJ2-3; D perhaps matches TRBD1 (5 bases). Trimming cost V 2 bases and J 4 bases, with 10 bases left between them. The CDR3 has 14 residues. CDR1 is MNHNS, CDR2 SASEGT, per germline. The CDR3 DNA reads as TGTGCCAGCAGTGAACAGGGAACGTCAGATACGCAGTATTTT. Translating gives CASSEQGTSDTQYF.

The chain has TRBV19 and TRBJ1-1, with D tentatively TRBD1 (6 bases). Per germline, CDR1 LNHDA and CDR2 SQIVND (reference sequence). V lost 3 bases and J lost 2, with 13 bases in between. CDR3 length equals 15 residues. The CDR3 region is CASSMTGTLNTEAFF. In nucleotides, the CDR3 is TGTGCCAGTAGTATGACAGGAACCTTAAACACTGAAGCTTTCTTT.

The rearrangement links TRBV11-2 to TRBJ1-2, with 8 bases identical to TRBD1. The germline CDR1 and CDR2 sequences are SGHAT and FQNNGV. This CDR3 is 15 amino acids long. V was pared by 5 bases and J by 1 base, with 6 bases of the junction left unmatched. The CDR3 bases are TGTGCCAGCAGCCCATACAGGGGGAGTAACTATGGCTACACCTTC. This gives the protein CASSPYRGSNYGYTF.

The chain links TRBV19 to TRBJ1-2; possibly TRBD1 for D (6 bases). Germline values: CDR1 LNHDA, CDR2 SQIVND (reference sequence). The ends were cut back, 6 bases at V and 3 bases at J, with 11 bases in the middle. The CDR3 totals 13 residues. The CDR3 sequence is CASSPRGYYGYTF. In nucleotides, the CDR3 is TGTGCCAGTAGCCCCAGGGGCTACTATGGCTACACCTTC.

The chain employs TRBV20-1 and TRBJ1-1, with D unresolved. This CDR3 region has 10 residues. Trimming shortened V by 3 bases and J by 7 bases, and 6 bases separated the two germline ends. Germline assignment: CDR1 DFQATT and CDR2 SNEGSKA (reference sequence). CDR3 in amino acids: CSASPGEAFF. The CDR3, as DNA: TGCAGTGCTAGTCCCGGTGAAGCTTTCTTT.

The chain links TRBV4-1 to TRBJ1-1; TRBD1 matches 7 bases. Germline V gives CDR1 MGHRA, CDR2 YSYEKL. The CDR3 has 16 amino acids. The ends lost 3 bases at V and 11 bases at J; junction bases unmatched: 18. For the CDR3, the DNA is TGCGCCAGCAGCCAGAATCCGACAGGGACCTGGGGGGATGCTTTCTTT. It yields the protein CASSQNPTGTWGDAFF.

J is TRBJ2-3 and V is TRBV9; 8 bases are shared with TRBD2. CDR1 and CDR2 (germline): SGDLS, YYNGEE. The CDR3 is 17 amino acids. V lost 0 bases and J lost 1; bases outside the gene matches: 7. The CDR3 loop is CASSVAPAGARTDTQYF. The CDR3 DNA reads as TGTGCCAGCAGCGTAGCCCCAGCGGGGGCCCGCACAGATACGCAGTATTTT.

This clone has a single count. The chain is built from TRBV5-1 and TRBJ1-2, with TRBD1 identical over 7 bases. The length of the CDR3 is 14 residues. Germline lookup yields CDR1 SGHRS and CDR2 YFSETQ. Unmatched junction bases numbered 9, after V lost 4 bases and J lost 6 bases. The CDR3 sequence: CASSQRGQGDGYTF. CDR3 coding DNA: TGCGCCAGCAGCCAGAGGGGCCAGGGGGATGGCTACACCTTC.

This clone has just a few counts. J is TRBJ2-7 and V is TRBV7-8, with 8 bases lining up with TRBD1. The V gene end was trimmed by 5 bases and the J gene end by 6 bases; junction bases not matched to a gene: 15. Germline V gene data show CDR1 as SGHVS and CDR2 as FQNEAQ. The CDR3 is made up of 16 amino acids. In DNA form, the CDR3 reads TGTGCCAGCAGCCCTACTACTCCGGGACAGGCTCCCGAGCAGTACTTC. Translating it yields CASSPTTPGQAPEQYF.

The V and J genes are TRBV7-2 and TRBJ2-7, with 8 positions matching TRBD1. This CDR3 has 14 amino acids. The J segment lost 2 bases and the V segment lost 5 bases, leaving 5 bases of the junction unmatched. The germline V gene encodes CDR1 SGHTA and CDR2 FQGNSA. CDR3 sequence (DNA): TGTGCCAGCAGCCGGGACAGGTTAGCCTACGAGCAGTACTTC. It translates to CASSRDRLAYEQYF.

The chain employs TRBV29-1 and TRBJ2-7, with 9 bases fitting TRBD1. The CDR3 has 15 amino acids. Germline V gives CDR1 SQVTM, CDR2 ANQGSEA. Trimming at V came to 7 bases and at J to 1 base, leaving 11 bases not matched to a gene. In DNA form, the CDR3 reads TGCAGCGCCAGGACAGGGGTAACCCCTTCCTACGAGCAGTACTTC. Its translation: CSARTGVTPSYEQYF.

This chain uses TRBV7-2 with TRBJ1-2, with 9 bases fitting TRBD1. V lost 3 bases and J lost 7; bases outside the gene matches: 3. CDR3 length: 13 residues. The germline CDR1 and CDR2 sequences are SGHTA and FQGNSA. The CDR3 spells CASSFLGQGGYTF. In DNA, the CDR3 is TGTGCCAGCAGCTTCCTGGGACAGGGTGGCTACACCTTC.

The CDR3 DNA sequence: TGCGCCAGCAGCTTGGATAAGCGGGTTAGCACAGATACGCAGTATTTT. Encoded protein: CASSLDKRVSTDTQYF. The chain is built from TRBV5-1 and TRBJ2-3; the D gene is possibly TRBD2 (6 bases). Germline-derived CDR1 and CDR2 are SGHRS and YFSETQ. V gave up 0 bases and J gave up 0 bases, with 11 bases separating them. The CDR3 covers 16 residues.

This sequence joins TRBV5-6 and TRBJ1-5, with D maybe TRBD1 (5 bases). The germline CDR1 and CDR2 sequences are SGHDT and YYEEEE. V lost 4 bases, J lost 0 bases, and 11 bases lay in between. The CDR3 extends over 15 amino acids. This CDR3 is CASSTTGYSNQPQHF. The CDR3 region has the DNA TGTGCCAGCAGCACAACAGGATATAGCAATCAGCCCCAGCATTTT.

The chain is built from TRBV11-2 and TRBJ1-2, with 9 bases matching TRBD1. The CDR3 is made up of 14 amino acids. Germline CDR1 SGHAT, CDR2 FQNNGV. Trimming removed 4 bases from V and 10 bases from J; junction bases left unmatched: 10. This CDR3 is CASSSGMGQGDYTF. The CDR3 region has the DNA TGTGCCAGCAGCTCTGGTATGGGACAGGGAGACTACACCTTC.

The CDR3 sequence: CAGGTQGNTEAFF. The CDR3 nucleotides are TGTGCCGGTGGCACTCAGGGGAACACTGAAGCTTTCTTT. The chain uses TRBV7-2 and TRBJ1-1; possible D gene TRBD1, 5 bases. Per the germline V gene, CDR1 is SGHTA and CDR2 is FQGNSA. Trimming stripped 11 bases from V and 1 base from J, with 14 bases between. The CDR3 loop spans 13 amino acids. The whole variable domain, remainder taken from reference TRBV7-2 and TRBJ1-1, is GAGVSQSPSNKVTEKGKDVELRCDPISGHTALYWYRQSLGQGLEFLIYFQGNSAPDKSGLPSDRFSAERTGGSVSTLTIQRTQQEDSAVYLCAGGTQGNTEAFFGQGTRLTVV.

This clone was observed a few times. The V and J genes are TRBV19 and TRBJ1-5; no definite D call. V was trimmed by 3 bases and J by 0 bases, leaving 3 bases between them. Germline-derived CDR1 and CDR2 are LNHDA and SQIVND (reference sequence). The CDR3 consists of 13 residues. As DNA, the CDR3 is TGTGCCAGTAGTATGGCTAGCAATCAGCCCCAGCATTTT. Its protein product is CASSMASNQPQHF.

The CDR3, as DNA: TGTGCCAGCAGTTGGGACAGAGACACTGAAGCTTTCTTT. Its translation: CASSWDRDTEAFF. The chain is built from TRBV7-3 and TRBJ1-1; 7 bases agree with TRBD1. CDR1 is SGHTA and CDR2 is FQGTGA in the germline V gene. After removal of 6 bases from V and 3 bases from J, the junction contained 4 bases not matched to a gene. CDR3 length: 13 amino acids.

On this clone itself: Other DNA sequences within the sample encode an identical CDR3. The chain is built from TRBV2 and TRBJ2-5; a possible D gene is TRBD2 (5 bases). Germline V lookup: CDR1 SNHLY, CDR2 FYNNEI. V dropped 5 bases and J dropped 2 bases, with 9 bases sitting between them. The CDR3 consists of 13 residues. The CDR3 DNA reads as TGTGCCAGCAGTTCTGGCGGGCAAGAGACCCAGTACTTC. Translating gives CASSSGGQETQYF.

This clone occurred once. This chain joins TRBV4-3 and TRBJ2-5; 8 bases align to TRBD2. This CDR3 contains 17 residues. CDR1 and CDR2 from the germline V gene are LGHNA and YSLEER. With 1 base clipped from V and 5 bases from J, the junction kept 12 bases outside the gene matches. The CDR3 DNA sequence: TGCGCCAGCAGCCAAGCTCACGCCGGGGGGGCATATGAGACCCAGTACTTC. As protein: CASSQAHAGGAYETQYF.

The chain couples TRBV18 to TRBJ1-1; no clear D. Germline V gene sequence: CDR1 KGHSH, CDR2 LQKENI. V was clipped by 2 bases and J by 4 bases, with 17 bases between them. The CDR3 spans 16 residues. The chain's CDR3 is CASSPLEAASVTEAFF. DNA for the CDR3: TGTGCCAGCTCACCATTGGAGGCCGCATCTGTCACTGAAGCTTTCTTT.

The table lists this clone with a count of one. The chain joins TRBV6-4 to TRBJ1-1; D perhaps matches TRBD1 (6 bases). The V end was cut by 6 bases, the J end by 1 base, with 12 bases between. Germline V gives CDR1 MRHNA, CDR2 SNTAGT. The CDR3 is made up of 14 amino acids. The DNA for the CDR3 is TGTGCCAGCAGCCAGGACAGTGAGAACACTGAAGCTTTCTTT. This encodes CASSQDSENTEAFF.